This T cell receptor (beta chain) derives from a study of T cell repertoires in cytomegalovirus infection. Background on the study: It can be stated that public TCR beta signatures indicated CMV infection as well as a matching HLA type. General observations from the study: Identification of carriers of CMV plus the relevant HLA was achieved through cumulative public TCR beta family frequency. Clonotype analysis showed dominance of the ex vivo response by HLA-C-restricted CMV-specific TCR beta clonotypes.

Trimming removed 3 bases from V and 8 bases from J; junction bases left unmatched: 5. Germline V gene data show CDR1 as SGHTA and CDR2 as FQGNSA. This CDR3 contains 14 residues. TCRdb ran MiXCR on the reads and lists one entry per CDR3 protein. The repertoire holds 200,000 to 300,000 distinct CDR3 sequences, with approximately 9.1% as singletons. This clonotype came up many times. Its antigen is not known. The clonotype comes from a human donor in good health (CMV status not recorded). Some clones in this sample may be carry-over from other donors' samples. Sequencing used PBMCs. The gene calls are TRBV7-2 and TRBJ1-4, with 8 bases that match TRBD1. CDR3 residues: CASSFRQGTEKLFF. CDR3 in DNA: TGTGCCAGCAGCTTCCGACAGGGGACGGAAAAACTGTTTTTT. Based on the CDR3 plus reference TRBV7-2 and TRBJ1-4, the full variable domain is GAGVSQSPSNKVTEKGKDVELRCDPISGHTALYWYRQSLGQGLEFLIYFQGNSAPDKSGLPSDRFSAERTGGSVSTLTIQRTQQEDSAVYLCASSFRQGTEKLFFGSGTQLSVL.